The 20 T cell receptor beta chains listed next were all sequenced from one sample in a study of blood T cells in healthy people across ages. The authors ran a second PCR of 7 to 11 cycles using a sample-barcoded 5' primer and a J-beta primer mix. TCRdb reprocessed the 5' RACE reads via MiXCR and lists one record per CDR3 protein. The data contain 1.8 million or so distinct CDR3 sequences, roughly two fifths of them singletons. The sample comprised blood. The receptors stem from a human donor in good health.

This clonotype was found a few times. A single base separates this from a much larger clone, so it may be a read error. The J gene is TRBJ2-3, the V gene TRBV12-3 or TRBV12-4, with 10 bases identical to TRBD1. This CDR3 is built from 15 residues. CDR3: CAGSLGQGGLGTQYF. CDR3 DNA: TGTGCCGGCAGTTTAGGACAGGGGGGTTTGGGTACGCAGTATTTT.

The CDR3 nucleotides read TGCGCCAGCAGCTTGGAGCCGGGGGCCCGCTATGGCTACACCTTC. Translation: CASSLEPGARYGYTF. The J gene is TRBJ1-2, the V gene TRBV5-1, with a tentative D call TRBD1 (6 bases). The V gene lost 0 bases and the J gene lost 4 bases, with 13 bases spanning the gap. The CDR3 spans 15 residues. CDR1 is SGHRS, CDR2 YFSETQ, per germline.

This clonotype was observed a few times. V usage is TRBV4-2 and J usage is TRBJ1-5, with a weak D call TRBD1 (5 bases). There are 14 residues in the CDR3. Trimming shortened V by 1 base and J by 10 bases, and 14 bases separated the two germline ends. CDR1 and CDR2 (germline): LGHNA, YNFKEQ. CDR3 nucleotide sequence: TGTGCCAGCAGCCAAGGGGGCGAAGTAAATCCCCAGCATTTT. Amino acid sequence: CASSQGGEVNPQHF.

In its sample, this clonotype was seen a few times. V is TRBV24-1 and J is TRBJ2-5, with D possibly matching TRBD1 (5 bases). The J call may be wrong; the DNA end is better matched by TRBJ2-1. Looked up from germline, CDR1 is KGHDR and CDR2 is SFDVKD. This CDR3 spans 14 amino acids. The CDR3 sequence: CATSDLLSGPSQFF. The CDR3 nucleotides read TGTGCCACCAGTGATTTGCTATCAGGGCCCTCCCAGTTCTTC.

This chain links TRBV6-5 with TRBJ1-5; D is ambiguous. Trimming shortened V by 11 bases and J by 4 bases, and 15 bases separated the two germline ends. CDR1 is MNHEY and CDR2 is SVGAGI in the germline V gene. The CDR3 is 13 residues long. CDR3 bases: TGTGCCCAAACGGCGCAGAAGAATCAGCCCCAGCATTTT. It is translated as CAQTAQKNQPQHF.

The chain joins TRBV6-5 to TRBJ2-2; D gene uncertain. Per the germline V gene, CDR1 is MNHEY and CDR2 is SVGAGI. V lost 2 bases, J lost 1 base, and 5 bases lay in between. The CDR3 runs 14 residues. The CDR3 sequence: CASSYTMNTGELFF. The CDR3 DNA is TGTGCCAGCAGTTACACAATGAACACCGGGGAGCTGTTTTTT.

This clonotype showed up just a few times. The rearrangement joins TRBV5-1 to TRBJ1-2; TRBD1 agrees at 7 bases. Germline V gene data show CDR1 as SGHRS and CDR2 as YFSETQ. With V trimmed by 1 base and J by 4 bases, 13 bases remained unmatched. This CDR3 is built from 17 residues. CDR3 in DNA: TGCGCCAGCAGCTTGCGAGGGGACAGCTCTAGGGTCTATGGCTACACCTTC. It codes for CASSLRGDSSRVYGYTF.

V is TRBV3-1 and J is TRBJ1-2, with TRBD1 matching 7 bases. The CDR3 is made up of 15 amino acids. V was pared by 5 bases and J by 3 bases, with 9 bases of the junction left unmatched. Germline V gene sequence: CDR1 LGHDT, CDR2 YNNKEL (reference sequence). The DNA for the CDR3 is TGTGCCAGCAGCATCCGACAGGGAGTGGACTATGGCTACACCTTC. This encodes CASSIRQGVDYGYTF.

This chain connects TRBV12-3 or TRBV12-4 to TRBJ1-1; D gene unclear. V gave up 7 bases and J gave up 2 bases, with 26 bases separating them. The CDR3 has 18 residues. DNA of the CDR3: TGTGCCAGCACTACGGCGGGATACCAGACTTTTATTAACACTGAAGCTTTCTTT. Translating it yields CASTTAGYQTFINTEAFF.

This clonotype was seen a few times. The chain recombines TRBV9 with TRBJ2-5; D is ambiguous. Germline V gene data show CDR1 as SGDLS and CDR2 as YYNGEE. This CDR3 has 15 amino acids. With 0 bases removed from V and 1 base from J, the gap between germline ends came to 10 bases. The CDR3 is CASSVGVHPQETQYF. In DNA, the CDR3 is TGTGCCAGCAGCGTAGGGGTACACCCCCAAGAGACCCAGTACTTC. Full variable domain (remainder filled in from reference TRBV9 and TRBJ2-5): DSGVTQTPKHLITATGQRVTLRCSPRSGDLSVYWYQQSLDQGLQFLIQYYNGEERAKGNILERFSAQQFPDLHSELNLSSLELGDSALYFCASSVGVHPQETQYFGPGTRLLVL.

V usage is TRBV29-1 and J usage is TRBJ1-5, with 9 nucleotides matching TRBD1. The CDR3 is 20 amino acids. After removal of 1 base from V and 0 bases from J, the junction contained 16 bases not matched to a gene. Germline-derived CDR1 and CDR2 are SQVTM and ANQGSEA. The DNA for the CDR3 is TGCAGCGTTGAAGGGCCGTGGGGGACAGGGCTTTTCTATAGCAATCAGCCCCAGCATTTT. Amino acids: CSVEGPWGTGLFYSNQPQHF. The variable domain in full, completed from reference TRBV29-1 and TRBJ1-5, reads SAVISQKPSRDICQRGTSLTIQCQVDSQVTMMFWYRQQPGQSLTLIATANQGSEATYESGFVIDKFPISRPNLTFSTLTVSNMSPEDSSIYLCSVEGPWGTGLFYSNQPQHFGDGTRLSIL.

This chain links TRBV10-3 with TRBJ2-1; D is unclear. There are 14 residues in the CDR3. Trimming took 6 bases from V and 1 from J, leaving 10 bases between them. Germline V gene sequence: CDR1 ENHRY, CDR2 SYGVKD. CDR3 sequence: CAISETASYNEQFF. CDR3 DNA sequence: TGTGCCATCAGCGAGACTGCTTCCTACAATGAGCAGTTCTTC.

This clonotype was counted between two and nine times. This CDR3 reads CASSFFASSSYNEQFF. For the CDR3, the DNA is TGTGCCAGCAGCTTCTTTGCTAGTAGTTCCTACAATGAGCAGTTCTTC. The V gene is TRBV7-3, the J gene TRBJ2-1; unclear D gene. Germline V gene sequence: CDR1 SGHTA, CDR2 FQGTGA. Trimming took 3 bases from V and 1 from J, leaving 13 bases between them. This CDR3 region has 16 residues.

The sample holds one count of this clonotype. The rearrangement joins TRBV20-1 to TRBJ1-5; possibly TRBD1 for D (5 bases). This CDR3 spans 13 amino acids. Germline CDR1 DFQATT, CDR2 SNEGSKA (reference sequence). Between the trimmed V and J ends, which lost 6 bases and 0 bases, there was a span of 9 bases. Here the CDR3 DNA reads TGCAGTGCCGAAGGACATAGCAATCAGCCCCAGCATTTT. Translated, it gives CSAEGHSNQPQHF.

The V call is TRBV12-3 or TRBV12-4, the J call TRBJ2-3; 11 nucleotides line up with TRBD2. The CDR3 runs to 16 residues. The ends lost 3 bases at V and 1 base at J; junction bases unmatched: 3. The CDR3 sequence: CASSFATSGGTDTQYF. In DNA, the CDR3 is TGTGCCAGCAGTTTCGCGACTAGCGGGGGCACAGATACGCAGTATTTT.

The chain links TRBV3-1 to TRBJ2-3; D unclear. The CDR3 spans 14 residues. The germline CDR1 and CDR2 sequences are LGHDT and YNNKEL (reference sequence). V lost 3 bases and J lost 1, with 8 bases in between. The CDR3 loop is CASSHTVGTDTQYF. The CDR3 DNA follows: TGTGCCAGCAGCCACACGGTCGGCACAGATACGCAGTATTTT.

This clonotype has ten or more counts. CDR3 loop: CASSGTGLRNIQYF. The CDR3 region has the DNA TGTGCCAGCAGTGGGACTGGGCTCCGGAACATTCAGTACTTC. This chain uses TRBV12-3 or TRBV12-4 with TRBJ2-4; a weak D match, TRBD2 (6 bases). Trimming cost V 5 bases and J 7 bases, with 15 bases left between them. The CDR3 totals 14 residues.

The chain has TRBV5-1 and TRBJ2-1; D is unclear. From germline, CDR1 is SGHRS and CDR2 YFSETQ. This CDR3 comprises 14 residues. Trimming stripped 1 base from V and 8 bases from J, with 13 bases between. CDR3 DNA: TGCGCCAGCAGCTTGACGACTTTTAGTGATGAGCAGTTCTTC. It yields the protein CASSLTTFSDEQFF.

This clonotype was seen a handful of times. CDR3 DNA: TGTGCCAGCAGTTTCCCGCGGGGGCTTAACAATGAGCAGTTCTTC. Protein sequence: CASSFPRGLNNEQFF. The V and J genes are TRBV28 and TRBJ2-1, with D possibly TRBD2 on 7 matching bases. The ends were cut back, 3 bases at V and 5 bases at J, with 14 bases in the middle. The CDR3 loop spans 15 amino acids. CDR1 and CDR2 (germline): MDHEN, SYDVKM.

The sample holds a few counts of this clonotype. This chain connects TRBV7-2 to TRBJ1-5; weak D call: TRBD1 (6 bases). Trimming took off 1 base at V and 0 bases at J, with 13 bases between the two ends. Germline V gene data show CDR1 as SGHTA and CDR2 as FQGNSA. The CDR3 is 17 amino acids. CDR3 sequence (DNA): TGTGCCAGCAGCTTAGAGGGGACAAGATATAGCAATCAGCCCCAGCATTTT. This sequence encodes CASSLEGTRYSNQPQHF.